This T cell receptor beta chain emerged from a study of response to subunit inactivated influenza vaccine. Overall study results and limits: Only a handful of new T cells, the authors suggested, are recruited with each seasonal influenza vaccination.

Turning to this clonotype: Its antigen remains unknown.

TCRdb independently ran MiXCR on the RT-PCR reads; one entry per CDR3 protein. The sample holds about 480,000 distinct CDR3 sequences, 11% seen once. Looked up from germline, CDR1 is DFQATT and CDR2 is SNEGSKA (reference sequence). The ends were cut back, 6 bases at V and 2 bases at J, with 11 bases in the middle. This CDR3 has 13 residues. V and J are TRBV20-1 and TRBJ1-5; D remains unclear. This receptor was obtained from a man aged 45-65 years who received an inactivated influenza vaccine. The sample consisted of PBMCs from blood, taken roughly 46 days after vaccination. The DNA for the CDR3 is TGCAGTGCCAAGTCCGACGGCAATCAGCCCCAGCATTTT. It encodes CSAKSDGNQPQHF.